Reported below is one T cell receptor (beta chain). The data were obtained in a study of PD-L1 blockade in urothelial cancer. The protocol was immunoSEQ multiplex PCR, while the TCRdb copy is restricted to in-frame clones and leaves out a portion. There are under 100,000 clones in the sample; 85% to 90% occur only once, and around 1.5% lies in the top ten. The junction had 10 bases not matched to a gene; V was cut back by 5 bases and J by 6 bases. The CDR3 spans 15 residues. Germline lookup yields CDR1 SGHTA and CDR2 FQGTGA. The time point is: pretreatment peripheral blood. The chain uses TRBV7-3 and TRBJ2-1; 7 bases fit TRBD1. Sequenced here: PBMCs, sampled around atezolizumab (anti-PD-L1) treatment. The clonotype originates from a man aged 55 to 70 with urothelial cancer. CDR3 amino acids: CASSRTGVGANEQFF. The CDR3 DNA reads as TGTGCCAGCAGCCGGACAGGAGTTGGGGCCAATGAGCAGTTCTTC.